Following are 25 T cell receptor beta chains from one sample sequenced in a study of blood T cell repertoires in COVID-19. Libraries were prepared by immunoSEQ multiplex PCR; TCRdb keeps only in-frame clonotypes and omits some of them. The sample lists several thousand clones; 70% to 90% were seen once. What was sequenced was peripheral blood. These receptors were collected from a woman aged 45-60 years with active or convalescent COVID-19.

The chain carries TRBV10-3 and TRBJ2-3; D is possibly TRBD2 (6 bases). Trimming shortened V by 0 bases and J by 6 bases, and 13 bases separated the two germline ends. Germline CDR1 ENHRY, CDR2 SYGVKD. The CDR3 runs to 15 residues. CDR3 sequence reads: CAISESKTGVDTQYF. The CDR3 region has the DNA TGTGCCATCAGTGAGTCGAAAACGGGAGTGGATACGCAGTATTTT.

This sequence joins TRBV7-2 and TRBJ2-7; D unresolved. CDR3 length: 12 amino acids. Germline V gene sequence: CDR1 SGHTA, CDR2 FQGNSA. V lost 4 bases to trimming and J lost 7 bases, with 11 bases between them. The CDR3 DNA reads as TGTGCCAGCAGCTCTACTATCTTTGAGCAGTACTTC. This translates into CASSSTIFEQYF.

This clone has a single count. This sequence joins TRBV7-8 and TRBJ1-6; D is possibly TRBD1 (5 bases). CDR1 and CDR2 from the germline V gene are SGHVS and FQNEAQ. The CDR3 contains 16 residues. V lost 5 bases and J lost 3, with 14 bases in between. CDR3 region: CASSALGALYNSPLHF. Here the CDR3 DNA reads TGTGCCAGCAGCGCCCTTGGGGCCCTCTATAATTCACCCCTCCACTTT. The full variable domain, completed using reference TRBV7-8 and TRBJ1-6, is GAGVSQSPRYKVAKRGQDVALRCDPISGHVSLFWYQQALGQGPEFLTYFQNEAQLDKSGLPSDRFFAERPEGSVSTLKIQRTQQEDSAVYLCASSALGALYNSPLHFGNGTRLTVT.

The rearrangement uses TRBV9 and TRBJ2-3, with a possible D match to TRBD2 (5 bases). V lost 0 bases and J 3 bases, leaving 17 bases between the germline ends. This CDR3 has 17 amino acids. The germline V gene has CDR1 SGDLS and CDR2 YYNGEE. This CDR3 is CASSVAVTSGLTDTQYF. The CDR3 DNA reads TGTGCCAGCAGCGTAGCTGTCACGAGCGGCTTGACAGATACGCAGTATTTT.

The rearrangement joins TRBV6-2 or TRBV6-3 to TRBJ1-2, with 10 positions matching TRBD1. Germline CDR1 is MNHEY and CDR2 is SVGEGT. The CDR3 loop spans 14 amino acids. After removal of 5 bases from V and 2 bases from J, the junction contained 2 bases not matched to a gene. The CDR3 loop reads CASSRTGGNYGYTF. CDR3 sequence (DNA): TGTGCCAGCAGTAGGACAGGGGGAAACTATGGCTACACCTTC.

This chain uses TRBV3-1 (or the pseudogene TRBV3-2) with TRBJ2-3; a possible D gene is TRBD2 (6 bases). Per germline, CDR1 LGHDT and CDR2 YNNKEL (reference sequence). The V end lost 1 base, the J end lost 0 bases, and 14 bases lay between the germline ends. This CDR3 is 17 amino acids long. The CDR3 DNA sequence: TGTGCCAGCAGCCAAGGTCAGCGGGCCACTAGCACAGATACGCAGTATTTT. Its protein product is CASSQGQRATSTDTQYF.

This chain links TRBV28 with TRBJ2-3, with 8 nucleotides matching TRBD2. The germline gives CDR1 MDHEN, CDR2 SYDVKM. The CDR3 consists of 15 residues. V lost 4 bases to trimming and J lost 1 base; unmatched junction nucleotides: 4. The CDR3, as DNA: TGTGCCAGCAGTTGGACTAGCCGAGGCACAGATACGCAGTATTTT. Its protein product is CASSWTSRGTDTQYF.

V gene TRBV19 combines with J gene TRBJ2-7; weak D call: TRBD2 (6 bases). CDR3 length: 14 amino acids. Germline assignment: CDR1 LNHDA and CDR2 SQIVND (reference sequence). V lost 3 bases and J lost 3, with 12 bases in between. In nucleotides, the CDR3 is TGTGCCAGTAGTATGGGGGAGGTAAGCTACGAGCAGTACTTC. This sequence encodes CASSMGEVSYEQYF.

The V and J genes are TRBV4-1 and TRBJ1-4, with a tentative D call TRBD1 (5 bases). Germline CDR1 and CDR2: MGHRA and YSYEKL. Trimming stripped 4 bases from V and 8 bases from J, with 11 bases between. This CDR3 spans 13 amino acids. The CDR3 reads CASSLSRAEKLFF. CDR3 DNA: TGCGCCAGCAGCCTAAGCAGGGCGGAAAAACTGTTTTTT.

The rearrangement links TRBV19 to TRBJ1-2, with 10 bases aligning to TRBD1. V was pared by 5 bases and J by 6 bases, with 9 bases of the junction left unmatched. From germline, CDR1 is LNHDA and CDR2 SQIVND (reference sequence). This CDR3 comprises 15 residues. The CDR3 nucleotides read TGTGCCAGTAGTCGGGGGACAGGGGCTATCCATGGCTACACCTTC. Protein sequence: CASSRGTGAIHGYTF.

The chain is built from TRBV7-7 and TRBJ2-2; D is possibly TRBD1 (6 bases). Trimming left V 5 bases short and J 6 bases short, with 19 bases between. The CDR3 spans 16 residues. From germline, CDR1 is SSHAT and CDR2 FNYEAQ (reference sequence). The CDR3 reads CASSAGRTVSPGELFF. The CDR3 region has the DNA TGTGCCAGCAGCGCGGGCCGGACAGTGTCACCCGGGGAGCTGTTTTTT. Based on the CDR3 plus reference TRBV7-7 and TRBJ2-2, the full variable domain is GAGVSQSPRYKVTKRGQDVTLRCDPISSHATLYWYQQALGQGPEFLTYFNYEAQPDKSGLPSDRFSAERPEGSISTLTIQRTEQRDSAMYRCASSAGRTVSPGELFFGEGSRLTVL.

The J gene is TRBJ1-4, the V gene TRBV6-5, with 9 positions matching TRBD1. This CDR3 has 14 residues. Trimming at V came to 6 bases and at J to 6 bases, leaving 5 bases not matched to a gene. The germline V gene has CDR1 MNHEY and CDR2 SVGAGI. The DNA for the CDR3 is TGTGCCAGCAGCCCAACAGGGGGCGATGAAAAACTGTTTTTT. Its translation is CASSPTGGDEKLFF.

The chain has TRBV25-1 and TRBJ1-2; no clear D. Germline V gene sequence: CDR1 MGHDK, CDR2 SYGVNS. V lost 3 bases and J lost 0, with 8 bases in between. The CDR3 consists of 14 residues. The DNA for the CDR3 is TGTGCCAGCAGTGACTGGAGAACTAACTATGGCTACACCTTC. Encoded protein: CASSDWRTNYGYTF.

In DNA, the CDR3 is TGTGCCAGCAGCTTGTTCTTAGCGGGCACAGATACGCAGTATTTT. Amino acids: CASSLFLAGTDTQYF. This chain uses TRBV5-4 with TRBJ2-3, with a possible D match to TRBD2 (6 bases). Germline assignment: CDR1 SGHNT and CDR2 YYREEE (reference sequence). The CDR3 is made up of 15 amino acids. The germline V and J ends were trimmed by 1 base and 1 base, with 10 bases remaining between them. Drawing the rest from reference TRBV5-4 and TRBJ2-3, the complete variable domain is ETGVTQSPTHLIKTRGQQVTLRCSSQSGHNTVSWYQQALGQGPQFIFQYYREEENGRGNFPPRFSGLQFPNYSSELNVNALELDDSALYLCASSLFLAGTDTQYFGPGTRLTVL.

This clone was seen a few times. The chain joins TRBV30 to TRBJ2-7; possible D gene TRBD2, 6 bases. Trimming shortened V by 4 bases and J by 5 bases, and 15 bases separated the two germline ends. The CDR3 loop spans 13 amino acids. The germline V gene encodes CDR1 GTSNPN and CDR2 SVGIG (reference sequence). The chain's CDR3 is CAWTRGAGNEQYF. The CDR3 DNA reads TGTGCCTGGACCCGCGGGGCAGGGAACGAGCAGTACTTC.

The chain employs TRBV6-5 and TRBJ2-7; 9 bases agree with TRBD1. J gave up 3 bases and V 6 bases, and 6 bases lay outside the gene matches. Germline CDR1 and CDR2: MNHEY and SVGAGI. The CDR3 length is 14 residues. The CDR3 sequence: CASRSPGQGYEQYF. The DNA for the CDR3 is TGTGCCAGCAGGTCGCCGGGACAGGGCTACGAGCAGTACTTC.

The count of this clone is one. The V and J genes are TRBV2 and TRBJ2-3; D call uncertain. The V and J ends lost 4 bases and 3 bases respectively, with 5 bases between them. The CDR3 has 12 amino acids. From germline, CDR1 is SNHLY and CDR2 FYNNEI. CDR3 residues: CASSVRTDTQYF. The CDR3 bases are TGTGCCAGCAGTGTTCGGACAGATACGCAGTATTTT.

The V and J genes are TRBV5-1 and TRBJ1-5; weak D call: TRBD1 (5 bases). The CDR3 consists of 13 residues. The germline V and J ends were trimmed by 4 bases and 7 bases, with 12 bases remaining between them. Germline V gene lookup returns CDR1 SGHRS and CDR2 YFSETQ. DNA for the CDR3: TGCGCCAGCAGCATGGGACCGGGACAGCCCCAGCATTTT. It encodes CASSMGPGQPQHF. The full variable domain, rest sourced from reference TRBV5-1 and TRBJ1-5, is KAGVTQTPRYLIKTRGQQVTLSCSPISGHRSVSWYQQTPGQGLQFLFEYFSETQRNKGNFPGRFSGRQFSNSRSEMNVSTLELGDSALYLCASSMGPGQPQHFGDGTRLSIL.

V usage is TRBV28 and J usage is TRBJ2-3; TRBD1 is a possible D gene (5 bases). Looked up from germline, CDR1 is MDHEN and CDR2 is SYDVKM. V lost 7 bases and J lost 2, with 10 bases in between. The CDR3 runs 13 residues. CDR3 region: CASTRDYTDTQYF. DNA for the CDR3: TGTGCCAGCACCAGGGATTACACAGATACGCAGTATTTT.

This chain links TRBV7-9 with TRBJ1-6, with 8 bases fitting TRBD1. V lost 5 bases, J lost 10 bases, and 7 bases stayed unmatched. CDR1 is SEHNR, CDR2 FQNEAQ, per germline (reference sequence). The CDR3 has 14 amino acids. For the CDR3, the DNA is TGTGCCAGCAGCAAGGGACAGGCCAGATCACCCCTCCACTTT. This encodes CASSKGQARSPLHF. Complete variable domain (other parts from reference TRBV7-9 and TRBJ1-6): DTGVSQNPRHKITKRGQNVTFRCDPISEHNRLYWYRQTLGQGPEFLTYFQNEAQLEKSRLLSDRFSAERPKGSFSTLEIQRTEQGDSAMYLCASSKGQARSPLHFGNGTRLTVT.

The chain joins TRBV7-9 to TRBJ1-3; 8 nucleotides match TRBD1. The germline CDR1 and CDR2 sequences are SEHNR and FQNEAQ (reference sequence). With 3 bases clipped from V and 0 bases from J, the junction kept 10 bases outside the gene matches. The CDR3 is made up of 18 amino acids. This chain's CDR3 is CASSFWTGQSPSGNTIYF. The CDR3 DNA is TGTGCCAGCAGCTTCTGGACAGGGCAATCCCCCTCTGGAAACACCATATATTTT.

The chain recombines TRBV6-5 with TRBJ2-2, with 9 bases that match TRBD2. CDR3 size: 16 residues. The junction had 4 bases not matched to a gene; V was cut back by 2 bases and J by 3 bases. CDR1 is MNHEY, CDR2 SVGAGI, per germline. The CDR3 here is CASSYLSGGYTGELFF. CDR3 nucleotides: TGTGCCAGCAGTTACCTTAGCGGGGGTTACACCGGGGAGCTGTTTTTT.

V and J are TRBV10-2 and TRBJ2-1; TRBD2 matches 9 bases. The germline V gene has CDR1 WSHSY and CDR2 SAAADI. The CDR3 length is 16 residues. Trimming at V came to 11 bases and at J to 4 bases, leaving 15 bases not matched to a gene. The CDR3 region has the DNA TGCGCCGCTGGCGGGAGGGGGAGGGTCTCTTACAATGAGCAGTTCTTC. Its translation is CAAGGRGRVSYNEQFF.

The chain carries TRBV6-5 and TRBJ1-6; no definite D call. This CDR3 is built from 15 residues. V was trimmed by 4 bases and J by 6 bases, leaving 13 bases between them. Per germline, CDR1 MNHEY and CDR2 SVGAGI. The CDR3 loop is CASSSQSRLNSPLHF. The CDR3 nucleotides are TGTGCCAGCAGTTCTCAAAGTCGACTTAATTCACCCCTCCACTTT.

This chain connects TRBV4-3 to TRBJ2-4; TRBD2 agrees at 8 bases. The germline V gene has CDR1 LGHNA and CDR2 YSLEER. The V segment lost 1 base and the J segment 7 bases; nucleotides outside the gene matches: 3. The CDR3 covers 14 residues. The CDR3 is CASSQVAGRNIQYF. In DNA form, the CDR3 reads TGCGCCAGCAGCCAAGTAGCGGGGCGGAACATTCAGTACTTC.